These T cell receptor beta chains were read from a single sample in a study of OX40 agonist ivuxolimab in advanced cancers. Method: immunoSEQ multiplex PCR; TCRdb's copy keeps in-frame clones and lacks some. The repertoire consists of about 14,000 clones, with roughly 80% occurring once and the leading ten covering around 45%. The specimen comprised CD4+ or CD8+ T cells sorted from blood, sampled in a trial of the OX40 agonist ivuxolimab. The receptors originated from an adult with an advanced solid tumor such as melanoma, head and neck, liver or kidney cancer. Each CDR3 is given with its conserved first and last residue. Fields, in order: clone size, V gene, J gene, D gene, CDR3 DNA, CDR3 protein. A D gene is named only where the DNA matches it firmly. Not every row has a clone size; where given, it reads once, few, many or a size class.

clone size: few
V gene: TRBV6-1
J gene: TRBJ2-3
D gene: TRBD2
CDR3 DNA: TGTGCCAGCAGTGATCTAGCGGGGGGGCCAGATACGCAGTATTTT
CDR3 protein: CASSDLAGGPDTQYF

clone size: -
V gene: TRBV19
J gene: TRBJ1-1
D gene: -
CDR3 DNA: TGTGCCAGTAGTATTTCAGGGGTGACTGAAGCTTTCTTT
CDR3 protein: CASSISGVTEAFF

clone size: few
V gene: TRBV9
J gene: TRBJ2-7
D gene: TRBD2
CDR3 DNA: TGTGCCAGCAGCGTCAGCGGGGCCGCCTACGAGCAGTACTTC
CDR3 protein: CASSVSGAAYEQYF

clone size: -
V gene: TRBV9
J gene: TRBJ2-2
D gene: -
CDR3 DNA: TGTGCCAGCAGCGGATCGGGGGCCGGGGAGCTGTTTTTT
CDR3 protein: CASSGSGAGELFF

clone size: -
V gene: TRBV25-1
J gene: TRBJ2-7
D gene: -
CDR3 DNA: TGTGCCAGCAGTCCTACGGACGGCTACGAGCAGTACTTC
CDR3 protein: CASSPTDGYEQYF

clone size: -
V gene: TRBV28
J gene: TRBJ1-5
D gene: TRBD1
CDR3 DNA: TGTGCCAGCACCCTCGGGACAGGGAAACAGCCCCAGCATTTT
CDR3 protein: CASTLGTGKQPQHF

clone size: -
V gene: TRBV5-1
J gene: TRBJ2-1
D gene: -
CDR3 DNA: TGCGCCAGCAGGTTATACAATGAGCAGTTCTTC
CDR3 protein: CASRLYNEQFF

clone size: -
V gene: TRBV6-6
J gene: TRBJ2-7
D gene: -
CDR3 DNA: TGTGCCAGCAGTTACGGGGACTTATTCTACGAGCAGTACTTC
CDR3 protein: CASSYGDLFYEQYF

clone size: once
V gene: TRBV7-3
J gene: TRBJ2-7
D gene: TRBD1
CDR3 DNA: TGTGCCAGCAGCGAGGGACAGAGATCGTCCTACGAGCAGTACTTC
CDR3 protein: CASSEGQRSSYEQYF

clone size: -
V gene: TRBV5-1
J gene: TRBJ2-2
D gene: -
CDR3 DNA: TGCGCCAGCAGCCAGGGTGGCGGGGAGCTGTTTTTT
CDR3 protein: CASSQGGGELFF

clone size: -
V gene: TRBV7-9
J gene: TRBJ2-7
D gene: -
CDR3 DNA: TGTGCCAGCAGCGCCTCGGGCGGGCAGTACTTC
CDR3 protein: CASSASGGQYF

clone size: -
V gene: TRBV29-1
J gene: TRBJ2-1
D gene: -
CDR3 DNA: TGCAGCGTTGAAGAATACAATGAGCAGTTCTTC
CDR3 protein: CSVEEYNEQFF

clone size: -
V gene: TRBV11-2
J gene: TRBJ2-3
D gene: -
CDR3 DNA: TGTGCCAGCAGTCAAACGGGGGCCCCTAGCACAGATACGCAGTATTTT
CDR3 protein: CASSQTGAPSTDTQYF

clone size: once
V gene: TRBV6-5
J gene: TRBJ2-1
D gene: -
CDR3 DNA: TGTGCCAGCAGTTACGGGGGACTCGGTAATGAGCAGTTCTTC
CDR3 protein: CASSYGGLGNEQFF

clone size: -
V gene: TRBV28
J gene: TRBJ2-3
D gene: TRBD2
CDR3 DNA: TGTGCCAGCAGCCTTACTAGCGGCCGAGGTACGCAGTATTTT
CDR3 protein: CASSLTSGRGTQYF

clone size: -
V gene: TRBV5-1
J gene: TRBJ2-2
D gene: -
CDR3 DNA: TGCGCCAGCAGCTGGAATGCTCGGGAGCTGTTTTTT
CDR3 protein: CASSWNARELFF

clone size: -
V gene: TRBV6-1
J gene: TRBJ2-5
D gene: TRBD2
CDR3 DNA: TGTGCCACCAGTGATCTAGGACTAGCAGACCAAGAGACCCAGTACTTC
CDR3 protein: CATSDLGLADQETQYF

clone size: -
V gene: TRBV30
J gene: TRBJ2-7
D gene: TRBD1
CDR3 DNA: TGTGCCTGGAGTGCGGGACAGGGGATTCACGAGCAGTACTTC
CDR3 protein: CAWSAGQGIHEQYF

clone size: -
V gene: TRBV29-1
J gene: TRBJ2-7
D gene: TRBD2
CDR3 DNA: TGCAGCGTTGCGGGGGGCGAGCAGTACTTC
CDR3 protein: CSVAGGEQYF

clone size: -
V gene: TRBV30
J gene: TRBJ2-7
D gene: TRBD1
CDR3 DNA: TGTGCCAGTGGACAGGGCTACGAGCAGTACTTC
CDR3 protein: CASGQGYEQYF

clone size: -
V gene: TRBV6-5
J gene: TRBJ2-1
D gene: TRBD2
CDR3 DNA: TGTGCCAGCAGTTACTCGACTAGCGGGTACAATGAGCAGTTCTTC
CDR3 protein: CASSYSTSGYNEQFF

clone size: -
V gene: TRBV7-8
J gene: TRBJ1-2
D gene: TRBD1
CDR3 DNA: TGTGCCAGCAGCTTAGCCACAGGGGATATACTTGGCTACACCTTC
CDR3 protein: CASSLATGDILGYTF

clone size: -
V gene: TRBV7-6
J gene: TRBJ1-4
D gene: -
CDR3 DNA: TGTGCCAGCAGCCTAGGGGGGACTAATGAAAAACTGTTTTTT
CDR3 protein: CASSLGGTNEKLFF

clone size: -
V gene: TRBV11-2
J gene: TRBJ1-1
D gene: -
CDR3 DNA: TGTGCCAGCATCGATACAGGGTTTGGAACTGAAGCTTTCTTT
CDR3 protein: CASIDTGFGTEAFF

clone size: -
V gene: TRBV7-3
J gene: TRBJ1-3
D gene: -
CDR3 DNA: TGTGCCAGCGAGAGGGTTTTGAGCACCATATATTTT
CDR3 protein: CASERVLSTIYF

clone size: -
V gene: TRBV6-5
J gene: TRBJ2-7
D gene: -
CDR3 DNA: TGTGCCAGCAGTTACTTAGCAAGAAGAGACTACGAGCAGTACTTC
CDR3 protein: CASSYLARRDYEQYF

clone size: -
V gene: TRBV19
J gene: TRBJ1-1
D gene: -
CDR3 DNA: TGTGCCAGTAGTATAATGGGAAACACTGAAGCTTTCTTT
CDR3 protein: CASSIMGNTEAFF

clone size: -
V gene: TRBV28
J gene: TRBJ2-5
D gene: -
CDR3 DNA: TGTGCCAGCAGCTTCGCTCCGGAGACCCAGTACTTC
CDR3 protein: CASSFAPETQYF

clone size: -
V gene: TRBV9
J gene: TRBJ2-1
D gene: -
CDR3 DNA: TGTGCCAGCAGCGACCCGACAGGCGGTAATGAGCAGTTCTTC
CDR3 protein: CASSDPTGGNEQFF

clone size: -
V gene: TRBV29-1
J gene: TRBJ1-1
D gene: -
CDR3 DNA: TGCAGCGCCGGGCGAGGGAGGAACACTGAAGCTTTCTTT
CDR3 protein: CSAGRGRNTEAFF

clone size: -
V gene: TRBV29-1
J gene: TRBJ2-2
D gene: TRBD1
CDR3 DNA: TGCAGCGCCCGGGACAGACCCCCTGGGGAGCTGTTTTTT
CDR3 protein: CSARDRPPGELFF

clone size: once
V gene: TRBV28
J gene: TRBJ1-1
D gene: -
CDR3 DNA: TGTGCCAGCAGTTTAGGTGAAACCACTGAAGCTTTCTTT
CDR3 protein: CASSLGETTEAFF

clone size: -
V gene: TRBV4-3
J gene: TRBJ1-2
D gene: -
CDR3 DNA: TGCGCCAGCAGCCAAGATGTGAAGGGGAGCTATGGCTACACCTTC
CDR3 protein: CASSQDVKGSYGYTF

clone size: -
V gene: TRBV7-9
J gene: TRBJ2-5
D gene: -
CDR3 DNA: TGTGCCAGCAGCTCGCTTCGCAGGGAGATCCAAGAGACCCAGTACTTC
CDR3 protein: CASSSLRREIQETQYF

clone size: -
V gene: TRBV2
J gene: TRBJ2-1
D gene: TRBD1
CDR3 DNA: TGTGCCAGCCGAGGGACAGGGTCCTACAATGAGCAGTTCTTC
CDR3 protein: CASRGTGSYNEQFF

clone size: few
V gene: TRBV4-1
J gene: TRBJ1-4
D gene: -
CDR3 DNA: TGCGCCAGCAGCCAGATCACCGGGAGTAATGAAAAACTGTTTTTT
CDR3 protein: CASSQITGSNEKLFF

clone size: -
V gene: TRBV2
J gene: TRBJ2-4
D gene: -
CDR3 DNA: TGTGCCAGTCTTGGTGGGTTCAAAAACATTCAGTACTTC
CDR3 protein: CASLGGFKNIQYF

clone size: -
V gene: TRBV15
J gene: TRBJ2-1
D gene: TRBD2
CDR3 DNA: TGTGCCACCAGCAGGTCAGCGGGGGAGGAGCAGTTCTTC
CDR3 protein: CATSRSAGEEQFF

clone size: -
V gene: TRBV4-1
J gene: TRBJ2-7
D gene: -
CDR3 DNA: TGCGCCAGCAGCCAAGAAGGTTACGAGGTGATCGAGCAGTACTTC
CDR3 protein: CASSQEGYEVIEQYF

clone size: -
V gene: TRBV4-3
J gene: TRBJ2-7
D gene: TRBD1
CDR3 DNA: TGCGCCAGCAGCCCCTCCGGGGACAGGGGCTACGAGCAGTACTTC
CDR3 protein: CASSPSGDRGYEQYF

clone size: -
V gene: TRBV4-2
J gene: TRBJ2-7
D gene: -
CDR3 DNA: TGTGCCAGCAGCCAAGAAGGGGGCTACGAGCAGTACTTC
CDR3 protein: CASSQEGGYEQYF

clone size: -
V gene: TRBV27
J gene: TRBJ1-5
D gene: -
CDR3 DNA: TGTGCCAGCAGTCCGACAGTTAGCAATCAGCCCCAGCATTTT
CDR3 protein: CASSPTVSNQPQHF

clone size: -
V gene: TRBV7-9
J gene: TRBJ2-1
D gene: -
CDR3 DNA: TGTGCCAGCAGCTTAGAGTACGCGGGGGAGCAGTTCTTC
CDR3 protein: CASSLEYAGEQFF

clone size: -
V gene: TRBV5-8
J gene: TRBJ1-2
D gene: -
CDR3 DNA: TGTGCCAGCAGCTCCGGGACGGATCCTAACTATGGCTACACCTTC
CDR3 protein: CASSSGTDPNYGYTF

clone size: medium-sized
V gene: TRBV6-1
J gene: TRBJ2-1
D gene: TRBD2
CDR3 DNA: TGTGCAGTAGAGGTAGCGGGAGGTTTCTACAATGAGCAGTTCTTC
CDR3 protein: CAVEVAGGFYNEQFF